The sequence of this T cell receptor beta chain was determined in a study of OX40 agonist ivuxolimab in advanced cancers. Study context: A diagnosis of hepatocellular carcinoma, melanoma, renal cell or head and neck cancer was present in dose-escalation patients. Study-level results: Expanded clones were, on average, more numerous among CD8+ T cells than CD4+. What antigens the expanded peripheral T cells recognized was never established. Dose levels from 0.1 to 3.0 mg/kg saw CD4+ and CD8+ blood T cells expand clonally by week 6.

Comments on this clone: Its antigen remains unidentified.

TCRdb's copy holds only in-frame clones and misses some; the assay was immunoSEQ multiplex PCR. This sample has 100,000 to 140,000 clones, with 91% found just once. In germline, CDR1 is MDHEN, CDR2 SYDVKM. CDR3 length: 16 residues. Trimming at V came to 10 bases and at J to 2 bases, leaving 16 bases not matched to a gene. The receptor's source is an adult with an advanced solid tumor such as melanoma, head and neck, liver or kidney cancer. This chain joins TRBV28 and TRBJ2-7; 8 bases line up with TRBD2. The material sequenced was CD4+ or CD8+ T cells sorted from blood, taken in a trial of the OX40 agonist ivuxolimab. CDR3 DNA: TGTGCCACCACTTCCCCATTTAGCGGGAACCCCTACGAGCAGTACTTC. Its translation: CATTSPFSGNPYEQYF.